One TCR beta chain is described in this entry. The antigen it recognizes is unknown. No much larger clone is present one base from it, and per-base qualities are unavailable. The data derive from a study of CD8 T cells in ankylosing spondylitis listed by TCRdb under 2017. Regarding the complete study: The study profiled T cell receptor beta repertoires in healthy donors and ankylosing spondylitis patients to find disease-linked TCR variants. In total, the full study cohort was made up of 95 to 110 healthy donors and 25 ankylosing spondylitis patients. Peripheral blood was sampled, and synovial fluid was additionally collected from ankylosing spondylitis patients.

Points the paper makes about the study in general: In peripheral blood, the disease-linked clones were found at relatively low frequencies and had a CD8+ phenotype. A TCR beta motif of several highly homologous amino acid variants appeared characteristic of blood from ankylosing spondylitis patients. The disease-linked clones were reported to be significantly enriched in matched synovial fluid samples from ankylosing spondylitis patients. Some TCR beta motif variants had previously been reported in synovial fluid and blood of reactive arthritis patients, which suggested common disease-initiation mechanisms.

These reads were obtained on an Illumina HiSeq 2500. Quantitative 5'-RACE with molecular barcodes was used to prepare TCR beta libraries. Concerning the study's data processing: A new computational method, built on a probabilistic model of VDJ rearrangement, was used to identify disease-linked TCR variants. TCRdb ran its own pipeline on the public reads, namely fastp trimming at Q25 and MiXCR clone calling, and kept in-frame beta chains. All rows with the same CDR3 protein become a single entry with the most common DNA and genes. It is TCRdb's table, rather than the study itself, that gives the V and J calls and clone size. The sample includes 250,000 to 350,000 distinct CDR3 sequences, with around 20% observed a single time. The leading ten clones occupy less than 9.5% of the sample. Specimen: blood, either unsorted or a sorted T cell fraction (not recorded which). The sequence came from a male donor with ankylosing spondylitis or in good health (not recorded which).

The nucleotides read TGTGCCAGCAGACAGAGACAGGGGGACACCGGGGAGCTGTTTTTT. Its translation reads: CASRQRQGDTGELFF. In this chain, TRBV4-2 is recombined with TRBJ2-2, and TRBD1 aligns with 9 junction nucleotides. Taken from the germline V gene, the CDR1 and CDR2 loops are LGHNA and YNFKEQ. From cysteine to phenylalanine, the CDR3 is 15 amino acids long. The read is trimmed to its CDR3 DNA, 45 bases read in frame from base 1. Germline trimming amounts to 6 bases on V and 3 bases on J, with 5 as the count of junction bases outside the gene matches.